This T cell receptor beta chain came from a study of shared clonotypes between healthy human individuals. Germline CDR1 reads LNHDA; CDR2 reads SQIVND (reference sequence). The CDR3 is 14 amino acids. Between the trimmed V and J ends, which lost 10 bases and 0 bases, there was a span of 13 bases. There were only Caucasian adults among the donors, and all lived in Nashville, Tennessee. Notes on the study in general: With few donors, the genetic and exposure-history diversity represented was limited.

Using 200 ng DNA, approximately 30,000 T cell genomes, the sorted-subset replicate PCRs were run. TCRdb's copy holds only in-frame clones and misses some; the assay was immunoSEQ multiplex PCR. The data contain roughly 110,000 clones, 55% to 70% of them singletons. In its sample, this clone was seen once. Its specificity is not known. V gene TRBV19 combines with J gene TRBJ1-5; D not certain. This TCR came from a woman aged 30 to 39 in good health. Sequencing was performed on memory CD8+ T cells sorted from blood. Subset given: CD45RO+ cells pooled with CCR7-negative TemRA cells. In nucleotides, the CDR3 is TGTGCCACCGGACCCTCTTATAGCAATCAGCCCCAGCATTTT. This gives the protein CATGPSYSNQPQHF.